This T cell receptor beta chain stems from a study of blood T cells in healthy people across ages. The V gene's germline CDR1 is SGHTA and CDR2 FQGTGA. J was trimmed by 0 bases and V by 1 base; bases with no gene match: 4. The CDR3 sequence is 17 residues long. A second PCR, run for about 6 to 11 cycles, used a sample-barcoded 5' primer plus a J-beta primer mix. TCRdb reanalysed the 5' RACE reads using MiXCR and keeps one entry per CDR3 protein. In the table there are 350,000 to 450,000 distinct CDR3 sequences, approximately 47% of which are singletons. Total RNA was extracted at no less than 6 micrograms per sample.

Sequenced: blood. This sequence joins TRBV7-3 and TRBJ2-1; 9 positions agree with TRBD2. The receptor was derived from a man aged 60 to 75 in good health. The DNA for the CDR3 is TGTGCCAGCAGCTTAATGACTAGCGGCCTCTCCTACAATGAGCAGTTCTTC. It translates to CASSLMTSGLSYNEQFF.